These 6 T cell receptor beta chains originate from one sample sequenced in a study of blood T cell repertoires in COVID-19. The protocol was immunoSEQ multiplex PCR, while the TCRdb copy is restricted to in-frame clones and leaves out a portion. The sample consists of under 250,000 clones, 70% to 90% of them appearing once. Material: peripheral blood. These receptor sequences come from a man younger than 30 with active or convalescent COVID-19.

At least ten counts were recorded for this clone. The chain has TRBV4-2 and TRBJ1-2; TRBD1 aligns across 7 bases. In germline, CDR1 is LGHNA, CDR2 YNFKEQ. Germline trimming cut 1 base from V and 3 bases from J; bases unmatched to any gene: 2. The CDR3 has 14 amino acids. CDR3 nucleotides: TGTGCCAGCAGCCAAGTCGGACAGGACTATGGCTACACCTTC. Amino acids: CASSQVGQDYGYTF.

The chain links TRBV7-9 to TRBJ2-3; no definite D call. The CDR3 loop spans 14 amino acids. Trimming left V 1 base short and J 2 bases short, with 7 bases between. Germline assignment: CDR1 SEHNR and CDR2 FQNEAQ (reference sequence). CDR3 nucleotide sequence: TGTGCCAGCAGCTTAGGAAAGCTCACAGATACGCAGTATTTT. Its protein product is CASSLGKLTDTQYF. The full variable domain, its missing parts supplied by reference TRBV7-9 and TRBJ2-3, is DTGVSQNPRHKITKRGQNVTFRCDPISEHNRLYWYRQTLGQGPEFLTYFQNEAQLEKSRLLSDRFSAERPKGSFSTLEIQRTEQGDSAMYLCASSLGKLTDTQYFGPGTRLTVL.

The chain couples TRBV30 to TRBJ2-4; 8 nucleotides agree with TRBD2. From germline, CDR1 is GTSNPN and CDR2 SVGIG (reference sequence). J was trimmed by 6 bases and V by 7 bases; bases with no gene match: 11. This CDR3 is 14 amino acids long. CDR3 nucleotides: TGTGCCTCCGAGGCGGGGGGCGGGGGAAACATTCAGTACTTC. It specifies CASEAGGGGNIQYF.

This clone was counted only a few times. The chain is built from TRBV7-3 and TRBJ2-7, with TRBD1 as a possible D gene (6 bases). The germline V and J ends were trimmed by 0 bases and 1 base, with 10 bases remaining between them. The CDR3 extends over 15 amino acids. Per germline, CDR1 SGHTA and CDR2 FQGTGA. The CDR3 DNA reads as TGTGCCAGCAGCTTAACTGGGGGCCCGTCCTACGAGCAGTACTTC. Its translation is CASSLTGGPSYEQYF.

In its sample, this clone was seen once. The J gene is TRBJ2-5, the V gene TRBV4-3, with 8 bases that match TRBD2. V was pared by 1 base and J by 4 bases, with 11 bases of the junction left unmatched. The CDR3 runs 17 residues. CDR1 and CDR2 from the germline V gene are LGHNA and YSLEER. As DNA, the CDR3 is TGCGCCAGCAGCCAAGGAGGGGGAGCGGGGGACCTAGAGACCCAGTACTTC. This translates into CASSQGGGAGDLETQYF.

This sequence joins TRBV3-1 (or the pseudogene TRBV3-2) and TRBJ1-2; D possibly corresponds to TRBD1 (5 bases). Trimming shortened V by 4 bases and J by 7 bases, and 13 bases separated the two germline ends. This CDR3 spans 13 amino acids. CDR1 and CDR2 (germline): LGHDT, YNNKEL (reference sequence). The CDR3 is CASSLARDSGYTF. The CDR3, as DNA: TGTGCCAGCAGCCTTGCCAGGGACTCTGGCTACACCTTC.